A selection of T cell receptor beta chains follows, all from one sample in a study of T cell changes during pregnancy in multiple sclerosis. Method: immunoSEQ multiplex PCR; TCRdb's copy keeps in-frame clones and lacks some. Of 30,000 to 35,000 clones listed, 75% to 90% are singletons. The starting material was CD8+ T cells from peripheral blood mononuclear cells, obtained after pregnancy. The source is a female donor with multiple sclerosis, enrolled in a pregnancy study. Each CDR3 is given with its conserved first and last residue. D genes are given only for firm matches. Only some rows state a clone size, as once, few, many or a class for expanded clones.

TRBJ1-6 TRBD1 . TRBV7-6 TGTGCCAGCAGCCCAGGACAGGGTTCACCCCTCCACTTT CASSPGQGSPLHF
TRBJ2-3 TRBD2 . TRBV19 TGTGCCAGTAGTAAAAGACTAGCGGGGGGAACAGATACGCAGTATTTT CASSKRLAGGTDTQYF
TRBJ2-5 . . TRBV6-5 TGTGCCAGCATTCAAGAAGGGGGGGCCGGCCAGACCCAGTACTTC CASIQEGGAGQTQYF
TRBJ1-3 . . TRBV7-6 TGTGCCAGCAGCCTCTACCACAGGCTCTCTGGAAACACCATATATTTT CASSLYHRLSGNTIYF
TRBJ1-5 . . TRBV19 TGTGCCACTGAGCCCCAGCATTTT CATEPQHF
TRBJ2-1 . . TRBV7-8 TGTGCCAGCAGCTTAGGACAGCACAATGAGCAGTTCTTC CASSLGQHNEQFF
TRBJ1-1 TRBD1 . TRBV2 TGTGCCAGCTTTTCAGAGACAGGGGACACTGAAGCTTTCTTT CASFSETGDTEAFF
TRBJ2-1 TRBD2 once TRBV9 TGTGCCAGCAGCGAAACTAGCGGGGGGTGGGATGAGCAGTTCTTC CASSETSGGWDEQFF
TRBJ2-3 . once TRBV9 TGTGCCAGCAGCCCAGGGGATAGCGGCACAGATACGCAGTATTTT CASSPGDSGTDTQYF
TRBJ1-2 TRBD1 . TRBV5-1 TGCGCCAGCAGCTCCCCGGGACAGGCTAACTATGGCTACACCTTC CASSSPGQANYGYTF
TRBJ2-7 TRBD1 . TRBV19 TGTGCCAGTAGTATTACCTCAGGGGGCGAGCAGTACTTC CASSITSGGEQYF
TRBJ1-2 TRBD1 . TRBV9 TGTGCCAGCAGCGTAGGGGACAGGCCCTATGGCTACACCTTC CASSVGDRPYGYTF
TRBJ1-5 . . TRBV7-8 TGTGCCAGCAGGTTAGAAGAGGGTCAGCCCCAGCATTTT CASRLEEGQPQHF
TRBJ1-6 . once TRBV7-2 TGTGCCAGCAGCCCGACAGCGAGCTCCTATAATTCACCCCTCCACTTT CASSPTASSYNSPLHF
TRBJ2-6 . . TRBV4-3 TGCGCCAGCAGCCAAGATCGCGGGTCTGGGGCCAACGTCCTGACTTTC CASSQDRGSGANVLTF
TRBJ2-7 . . TRBV7-6 TGTGCCAGCAGCCCGCTGGGGGGGCCCTACGAGCAGTACTTC CASSPLGGPYEQYF
TRBJ2-3 . . TRBV4-3 TGCGCCAGCAGCCAAGCTGGATTCCAGGCGAGCACAGATACGCAGTATTTT CASSQAGFQASTDTQYF
TRBJ1-1 . . TRBV6-1 TGTGCCAGCAGAGCCGGGATCACTGAAGCTTTCTTT CASRAGITEAFF
TRBJ2-7 TRBD1 . TRBV4-3 TGCGCCAGCAGCCAAGTTGCCGAGACAGGGGGCTACGAGCAGTACTTC CASSQVAETGGYEQYF
TRBJ1-5 . . TRBV27 TGTGCCAGCAAGCCACAGGGACCTTATAGCAATCAGCCCCAGCATTTT CASKPQGPYSNQPQHF